This is a list of T cell receptor beta chains from one sample in a study of regulatory T cells in long-lasting Graves disease. TCRdb itself ran the multiplex PCR reads through MiXCR, one entry per CDR3 protein. The data show approximately 210,000 distinct CDR3 sequences, about 16% seen once. This specimen was peripheral blood mononuclear cells (PBMCs), taken at new diagnosis, from a patient treated with antithyroid drugs. The receptor set was obtained from a female donor with Graves disease. CDR3s include the opening cysteine and the closing phenylalanine or tryptophan. Fields, in order: CDR3 DNA, CDR3 protein, D gene, J gene, clone size, V gene. D genes are given only for firm matches. Some rows have no size entry. The others give once, few or many, or a class for an expanded clone.

CDR3 DNA: TGTGCCAGCAGTCTTATCAATCAGCCCTACGAGCAGTACTTC
CDR3 protein: CASSLINQPYEQYF
D gene: .
J gene: TRBJ2-7
clone size: many
V gene: TRBV27

CDR3 DNA: TGTGCCAGCAGCTTAGAGGCAGGAGGACGCTATGGCTACACCTTC
CDR3 protein: CASSLEAGGRYGYTF
D gene: .
J gene: TRBJ1-2
clone size: many
V gene: TRBV7-2

CDR3 DNA: TGCAGCGTTGAAGAGATGGGCAGACCAGGCGGCTACACCTTC
CDR3 protein: CSVEEMGRPGGYTF
D gene: .
J gene: TRBJ1-2
clone size: many
V gene: TRBV29-1

CDR3 DNA: TGTGCCAGCAGTTTAGTAGGGTTAGCCCAGCATTTT
CDR3 protein: CASSLVGLAQHF
D gene: .
J gene: TRBJ1-5
clone size: .
V gene: TRBV28

CDR3 DNA: TGTGCCAGCAGCTTCATGGGGTTCCAAGAGACCCAGTACTTC
CDR3 protein: CASSFMGFQETQYF
D gene: .
J gene: TRBJ2-5
clone size: .
V gene: TRBV11-2

CDR3 DNA: TGTGCCAGCAGTTTAGGGGTACAGGGGGTGGGCACTGAAGCTTTCTTT
CDR3 protein: CASSLGVQGVGTEAFF
D gene: TRBD1
J gene: TRBJ1-1
clone size: .
V gene: TRBV12-3/TRBV12-4

CDR3 DNA: TGTGCCAGCAGTCCTGCCTACGAGCAGTACTTC
CDR3 protein: CASSPAYEQYF
D gene: .
J gene: TRBJ2-7
clone size: .
V gene: TRBV6-1

CDR3 DNA: TGTGCCAGTAGTATCGGACAGGGAAGCGGCGGCTACACCTTC
CDR3 protein: CASSIGQGSGGYTF
D gene: TRBD1
J gene: TRBJ1-2
clone size: many
V gene: TRBV19

CDR3 DNA: TGTGCCAGCAGCGCCGACAGTTCCTACGAGCAGTACTTC
CDR3 protein: CASSADSSYEQYF
D gene: .
J gene: TRBJ2-7
clone size: .
V gene: TRBV5-4

CDR3 DNA: TGTGCCAGCAGTGCTATGGCCGGGACAGAGGTCCTTGGCTACACCTTC
CDR3 protein: CASSAMAGTEVLGYTF
D gene: TRBD1
J gene: TRBJ1-2
clone size: many
V gene: TRBV27

CDR3 DNA: TGCAGCGTTGAAGGGAGCGGGAGGGGAAACTACAATGAGCAGTTCTTC
CDR3 protein: CSVEGSGRGNYNEQFF
D gene: TRBD2
J gene: TRBJ2-1
clone size: many
V gene: TRBV29-1

CDR3 DNA: TGTGCCAGCAGTGGAGTAGGGACCAGCACAGATACGCAGTATTTT
CDR3 protein: CASSGVGTSTDTQYF
D gene: .
J gene: TRBJ2-3
clone size: many
V gene: TRBV27

CDR3 DNA: TGTGCCAGTAGTATAAAAGTGTTACCGACCTACGAGCAGTACTTC
CDR3 protein: CASSIKVLPTYEQYF
D gene: .
J gene: TRBJ2-7
clone size: .
V gene: TRBV19

CDR3 DNA: TGTGCCAGCAGTTCCGGGTCAAAAAACATTCAGTACTTC
CDR3 protein: CASSSGSKNIQYF
D gene: .
J gene: TRBJ2-4
clone size: .
V gene: TRBV12-3/TRBV12-4

CDR3 DNA: TGTGCCAGCAGCTTAGTCTCGGGGCCTAGGGGGAATGAGCAGTTCTTC
CDR3 protein: CASSLVSGPRGNEQFF
D gene: .
J gene: TRBJ2-1
clone size: few
V gene: TRBV7-2

CDR3 DNA: TGTGCCAGCAGCTACAGGGGACTTGCAACTAATGAAAAACTGTTTTTT
CDR3 protein: CASSYRGLATNEKLFF
D gene: TRBD1
J gene: TRBJ1-4
clone size: many
V gene: TRBV7-9

CDR3 DNA: TGTGCCAGCAGCCCTACTAGCGGGAGTTTGTCCGGGGAGCTGTTTTTT
CDR3 protein: CASSPTSGSLSGELFF
D gene: TRBD2
J gene: TRBJ2-2
clone size: many
V gene: TRBV28

CDR3 DNA: TGTGCCATCAGTGATACGATGGGAGCGGGAGGATCGAGCTCCTACGAGCAGTACTTC
CDR3 protein: CAISDTMGAGGSSSYEQYF
D gene: TRBD2
J gene: TRBJ2-7
clone size: many
V gene: TRBV10-3

CDR3 DNA: TGCAGTGCTGGAGGACAGGCGGGTTCCTACGAGCAGTACTTC
CDR3 protein: CSAGGQAGSYEQYF
D gene: TRBD1
J gene: TRBJ2-7
clone size: many
V gene: TRBV20-1

CDR3 DNA: TGTGCCACCAGCAGAGGTTCTAGCGGGGACTACGAGCAGTACTTC
CDR3 protein: CATSRGSSGDYEQYF
D gene: TRBD2
J gene: TRBJ2-7
clone size: many
V gene: TRBV15

CDR3 DNA: TGTGCCATCAGTGACGGGACTAAGAACTACGAGCAGTACTTC
CDR3 protein: CAISDGTKNYEQYF
D gene: TRBD2
J gene: TRBJ2-7
clone size: many
V gene: TRBV10-3

CDR3 DNA: TGTGCCTGGAGTGCGGACAATGAGCAGTTCTTC
CDR3 protein: CAWSADNEQFF
D gene: .
J gene: TRBJ2-1
clone size: many
V gene: TRBV30

CDR3 DNA: TGTGCCAGCAGCCTACTAGCGGGGGGGCCAGAGACCCAGTACTTC
CDR3 protein: CASSLLAGGPETQYF
D gene: TRBD2
J gene: TRBJ2-5
clone size: .
V gene: TRBV6-1

CDR3 DNA: TGTGCCAGCAGCTTTGGGCCGGGACACCTTAATCAGCCCCAGCATTTT
CDR3 protein: CASSFGPGHLNQPQHF
D gene: .
J gene: TRBJ1-5
clone size: .
V gene: TRBV5-5

CDR3 DNA: TGTGCCAGCAGAGAAGGACAGGGTGAAAAACTGTTTTTT
CDR3 protein: CASREGQGEKLFF
D gene: TRBD1
J gene: TRBJ1-4
clone size: many
V gene: TRBV2

CDR3 DNA: TGCAGCGTCTCCCTCTTGAAGCCCCAAGAGACCCAGTACTTC
CDR3 protein: CSVSLLKPQETQYF
D gene: .
J gene: TRBJ2-5
clone size: many
V gene: TRBV29-1

CDR3 DNA: TGTGCCAGCAGTCCCCAGGGGCCCCAGGAGACCCAGTACTTC
CDR3 protein: CASSPQGPQETQYF
D gene: .
J gene: TRBJ2-5
clone size: many
V gene: TRBV28

CDR3 DNA: TGCAGTGCTAGTGGGCGGCAGCGACGGAAATACACCTTC
CDR3 protein: CSASGRQRRKYTF
D gene: .
J gene: TRBJ1-2
clone size: many
V gene: TRBV20-1

CDR3 DNA: TGTGCCAGCAGCGGGGAGGTCACCGCTATCGGTTCACCCCTCCACTTT
CDR3 protein: CASSGEVTAIGSPLHF
D gene: .
J gene: TRBJ1-6
clone size: .
V gene: TRBV27

CDR3 DNA: TGTGCCAGTAGTATAGGGGACAGGGTGAACGAGCAGTACTTC
CDR3 protein: CASSIGDRVNEQYF
D gene: TRBD1
J gene: TRBJ2-7
clone size: .
V gene: TRBV19

CDR3 DNA: TGCGCCAGCAGTGCGGGGATAGAACCATACAATGAGCAGTTCTTC
CDR3 protein: CASSAGIEPYNEQFF
D gene: .
J gene: TRBJ2-1
clone size: .
V gene: TRBV10-1

CDR3 DNA: TGTGCCAGCAGCCCTAAGACAGGGGGTTTTAATCAGCCCCAGCATTTT
CDR3 protein: CASSPKTGGFNQPQHF
D gene: TRBD1
J gene: TRBJ1-5
clone size: many
V gene: TRBV7-2

CDR3 DNA: TGTGCCAGTGGCGCTTCCCCAGGGGATCAAGAGACCCAGTACTTC
CDR3 protein: CASGASPGDQETQYF
D gene: .
J gene: TRBJ2-5
clone size: .
V gene: TRBV6-2/TRBV6-3

CDR3 DNA: TGTGCCAGCAGCCATCCTACCGGGACAGGGGGTACTGAAGCTTTCTTT
CDR3 protein: CASSHPTGTGGTEAFF
D gene: TRBD1
J gene: TRBJ1-1
clone size: many
V gene: TRBV3-1

CDR3 DNA: TGTGCCAGCAGCGCGCCTTTGACAGGGGGGACTCTGTACTATGGCTACACCTTC
CDR3 protein: CASSAPLTGGTLYYGYTF
D gene: TRBD1
J gene: TRBJ1-2
clone size: many
V gene: TRBV9

CDR3 DNA: TGTGCCAGCAGCGCCCCCGGGGGACATAACTATGGCTACACCTTC
CDR3 protein: CASSAPGGHNYGYTF
D gene: .
J gene: TRBJ1-2
clone size: .
V gene: TRBV11-2

CDR3 DNA: TGTGCCAGCAGCTTAGGTGAGGGCTACGAGCAGTACTTC
CDR3 protein: CASSLGEGYEQYF
D gene: .
J gene: TRBJ2-7
clone size: .
V gene: TRBV11-3